This TCR beta chain was obtained from a study of T cells after yellow fever vaccination. The germline CDR1 and CDR2 sequences are MNHEY and SMNVEV (reference sequence). The length of the CDR3 is 13 residues. Trimming pared 5 bases from V and 6 bases from J, leaving 12 bases between. This clonotype has a count of ten or more. Generation of TCR cDNA used 5'RACE template switching (which added a universal primer site and UMIs). TCRdb redid the calling of the 5' RACE reads with MiXCR, one entry per CDR3 protein. The sample contains about 130,000 distinct CDR3 sequences, more than 6% of which appear only once.

The sequences come from CD4+ T cells sorted from PBMCs, collected 10 to 11 days after the first yellow fever vaccination. This receptor was obtained from a young man who received the YFV17D yellow fever vaccine. This chain connects TRBV27 to TRBJ2-3, with D tentatively TRBD1 or TRBD2 (7 bases each). CDR3 bases: TGTGCCAGCAGTCACAGGGGAGGGGATACGCAGTATTTT. It is translated as CASSHRGGDTQYF.